This T cell receptor beta chain derives from a study of cytomegalovirus exposure and HLA in healthy donors. Study-wide points: Rarity held for most TCR sequences, but there were some public TCRs that occurred in many donors.

Germline V CDR1 and CDR2: MNHEY, SVGAGI. V dropped 9 bases and J dropped 0 bases, with 12 bases sitting between them. The length of the CDR3 is 14 residues. 13 Jbeta primers and 60 Vbeta primers were used for the PCR. The table came from immunoSEQ multiplex PCR; TCRdb's copy has only in-frame clones and leaves some out. The sample has more than 80,000 clones, roughly nine tenths seen once; the top ten hold about 8.6%. Note on this clone: Its antigen is undetermined.

The chain links TRBV6-5 to TRBJ1-3; D is unresolved. Material: PBMCs. The TCR sequence derives from a man aged 25-45 years in good health and CMV-seropositive. The CDR3 reads CASYGRSSGNTIYF. CDR3 DNA: TGTGCCAGTTACGGTCGGAGCTCTGGAAACACCATATATTTT.